This entry lists 21 T cell receptor beta chains sequenced from one sample in a study of blood T cell repertoires in COVID-19. Profiling relied on immunoSEQ multiplex PCR, and the TCRdb table lists in-frame clones only, not all of them. The table shows roughly 400,000 clones, with around 90% occurring only once. The sample consisted of PBMCs or T cells enriched from blood (not recorded which). The source is a middle-aged woman with acute COVID-19.

The V call is TRBV18, the J call TRBJ2-2; tentative D call: TRBD1 (6 bases). Trimming cost V 3 bases and J 1 base, with 9 bases left between them. The germline CDR1 and CDR2 sequences are KGHSH and LQKENI. The CDR3 length is 15 residues. This chain's CDR3 is CASSPSGQNTGELFF. The CDR3, as DNA: TGTGCCAGCTCACCGTCGGGACAGAACACCGGGGAGCTGTTTTTT.

The V gene is TRBV6-1, the J gene TRBJ1-4; the D is unclear. The CDR3 has 14 residues. V was pared by 2 bases and J by 8 bases, with 12 bases between. From germline, CDR1 is MNHNS and CDR2 SASEGT. CDR3 region: CASSENWAGEKLFF. DNA of the CDR3: TGTGCCAGCAGTGAAAATTGGGCTGGGGAAAAACTGTTTTTT.

J is TRBJ1-1 and V is TRBV21-1; the listed D gene, TRBD1, was not tested against the DNA. TRBV21-1 is annotated as a pseudogene. The CDR3 totals 15 residues. This CDR3 reads CASSTSGTGGTEAFF. CDR3 nucleotides: TGTGCCAGCAGCACATCCGGGACAGGGGGGACTGAAGCTTTCTTT.

This clone has just one count. The chain recombines TRBV6-5 with TRBJ1-4; D might be TRBD1 (6 bases). CDR3 length equals 14 residues. In germline, CDR1 is MNHEY, CDR2 SVGAGI. V dropped 8 bases and J dropped 4 bases, with 14 bases sitting between them. In DNA, the CDR3 is TGTGCCAGCGGCCCGGGACACCATAATGAAAAACTGTTTTTT. This sequence encodes CASGPGHHNEKLFF.

This rearrangement joins TRBV3-1 (or the pseudogene TRBV3-2) to TRBJ1-1; D is unclear. The CDR3 has 15 amino acids. The germline V gene encodes CDR1 LGHDT and CDR2 YNNKEL (reference sequence). The V gene lost 0 bases and the J gene lost 4 bases, with 12 bases spanning the gap. The CDR3 protein is CASSQDLIGGTEAFF. CDR3 bases: TGTGCCAGCAGCCAAGATTTGATAGGCGGCACTGAAGCTTTCTTT.

This chain connects TRBV29-1 to TRBJ1-2; the D gene is possibly TRBD1 (6 bases). Germline V gives CDR1 SQVTM, CDR2 ANQGSEA. The CDR3 runs to 13 residues. The CDR3 protein is CTPGPGVNYGYTF. The CDR3 bases are TGCACGCCCGGGCCAGGGGTGAACTATGGCTACACCTTC.

The chain couples TRBV21-1 to TRBJ1-4; the D call TRBD1 from the table was never checked on the DNA. TRBV21-1 is tagged as a pseudogene. CDR3 length: 14 residues. The CDR3 loop reads CASKRGDRHEKLFF. CDR3 DNA sequence: TGTGCCAGCAAGAGGGGGGACAGGCATGAAAAACTGTTTTTT.

The CDR3 DNA follows: TGTGCCAGCAGGGCCTCAGTGCATACGCAGTATTTT. It is translated as CASRASVHTQYF. The chain links TRBV12-3 or TRBV12-4 to TRBJ2-3; no definite D call. The CDR3 extends over 12 amino acids. Trimming shortened V by 6 bases and J by 7 bases, and 11 bases separated the two germline ends.

The gene calls are TRBV19 and TRBJ1-1; the match to TRBD1 covers 10 bases. This CDR3 is built from 18 residues. Looked up from germline, CDR1 is LNHDA and CDR2 is SQIVND (reference sequence). V dropped 6 bases and J dropped 0; count of bases not matched to a gene: 13. This chain's CDR3 is CASSPIRDRGGVNTEAFF. CDR3 bases: TGTGCCAGTAGCCCAATCCGGGACAGGGGTGGTGTGAACACTGAAGCTTTCTTT.

This sequence joins TRBV3-1 (or the pseudogene TRBV3-2) and TRBJ1-2; TRBD1 matches 9 bases. CDR3 length: 17 residues. J lost 4 bases, V lost 0 bases, and 9 bases had no gene match. Germline CDR1 is LGHDT and CDR2 is YNNKEL (reference sequence). The CDR3 DNA reads as TGTGCCAGCAGCCAAGATATGGGACAGGGCATTCTCTATGGCTACACCTTC. It encodes CASSQDMGQGILYGYTF.

V is TRBV5-4 and J is TRBJ1-2; no clear D gene. The germline V gene has CDR1 SGHNT and CDR2 YYREEE (reference sequence). V was cut by 0 bases and J by 5 bases, with 11 bases left in between. CDR3 size: 14 residues. In DNA form, the CDR3 reads TGTGCCAGCAGCTTGGCCGACACCGGATATGGCTACACCTTC. Protein: CASSLADTGYGYTF.

The CDR3 coding sequence is TGTGCCAGCAGTCAGGGGGTTGGCTACACCTTC. This translates into CASSQGVGYTF. This sequence joins TRBV25-1 and TRBJ1-2; 7 positions match TRBD1. J gave up 7 bases and V 5 bases, and 1 base lay outside the gene matches. CDR1 is MGHDK, CDR2 SYGVNS, per germline. The CDR3 consists of 11 residues.

The chain couples TRBV19 to TRBJ1-2, with 12 bases that match TRBD1. The CDR3 is made up of 17 amino acids. Germline V gives CDR1 LNHDA, CDR2 SQIVND (reference sequence). With 3 bases clipped from V and 7 bases from J, the junction kept 12 bases outside the gene matches. The CDR3 nucleotides read TGTGCCAGTAGTATTCCGGGACAGGGGGCCTTGCTCTCTGGCTACACCTTC. The encoded protein is CASSIPGQGALLSGYTF.

This chain uses TRBV12-3 or TRBV12-4 with TRBJ1-5; possible D gene TRBD1, 6 bases. The length of the CDR3 is 13 residues. The V gene lost 6 bases and the J gene lost 5 bases, with 11 bases spanning the gap. Here the CDR3 DNA reads TGTGCCAGCAGGCACAGGGAATATCAGCCCCAGCATTTT. Translated, it gives CASRHREYQPQHF.

The chain joins TRBV5-4 to TRBJ2-2, with 8 bases lining up with TRBD1. The CDR3 runs 16 residues. Germline V gene data show CDR1 as SGHNT and CDR2 as YYREEE (reference sequence). Trimming at V came to 4 bases and at J to 6 bases, leaving 11 bases not matched to a gene. The chain's CDR3 is CASSQDRVEHPGELFF. The CDR3 DNA follows: TGTGCCAGCAGCCAGGACAGGGTGGAGCACCCCGGGGAGCTGTTTTTT.

The V and J genes are TRBV18 and TRBJ2-1, with 7 bases matching TRBD2. Germline values: CDR1 KGHSH, CDR2 LQKENI. V shed 2 bases and J 4 bases; nucleotides not matched to a gene: 5. The CDR3 sequence is 15 residues long. CDR3 region: CASSPGTTIYNEQFF. The CDR3 DNA follows: TGTGCCAGCTCACCAGGGACTACAATATACAATGAGCAGTTCTTC.

The J gene is TRBJ2-3, the V gene TRBV10-1; D unresolved. The CDR3 runs to 13 residues. V dropped 11 bases and J dropped 2 bases, with 14 bases sitting between them. Germline CDR1 is WNHNN and CDR2 is SYGVQD (reference sequence). CDR3 region: CAVLEEATDTQYF. The CDR3 nucleotides are TGCGCCGTCCTCGAAGAAGCCACAGATACGCAGTATTTT.

This chain joins TRBV10-3 and TRBJ2-3, with a possible D match to TRBD2 (7 bases). CDR3 length: 16 residues. Trimming cost V 6 bases and J 9 bases, with 25 bases left between them. Germline V gene lookup returns CDR1 ENHRY and CDR2 SYGVKD. CDR3 loop: CAISPLGGSGAVTQYF. The CDR3, as DNA: TGTGCCATCAGCCCCCTGGGGGGGTCGGGGGCAGTGACGCAGTATTTT.

The chain joins TRBV7-2 to TRBJ2-5, with 10 bases identical to TRBD2. The CDR3 sequence is 17 residues long. Germline V gene lookup returns CDR1 SGHTA and CDR2 FQGNSA. Unmatched junction bases numbered 8, after V lost 1 base and J lost 3 bases. DNA of the CDR3: TGTGCCAGCAGCTTAGGAGCGGGGGGGCCCTCGGAAGAGACCCAGTACTTC. Protein product: CASSLGAGGPSEETQYF.

The CDR3, as DNA: TGTGCCTGGAGTGCCGGGAGGGGTGAGCCCCAGCATTTT. This sequence encodes CAWSAGRGEPQHF. V and J are TRBV30 and TRBJ1-5; D is possibly TRBD1 (5 bases). The length of the CDR3 is 13 residues. The V end lost 1 base, the J end lost 8 bases, and 12 bases lay between the germline ends. Germline CDR1 reads GTSNPN; CDR2 reads SVGIG (reference sequence).

This chain joins TRBV4-1 and TRBJ1-5, with 7 bases fitting TRBD1. The trim removed 7 bases at V and 6 bases at J, leaving 15 bases unmatched. Germline V gives CDR1 MGHRA, CDR2 YSYEKL. CDR3 length: 16 amino acids. The CDR3 nucleotides are TGCGCCAGCACCCGGGATACAGAGGGGGCTTTTCAGCCCCAGCATTTT. This codes for CASTRDTEGAFQPQHF.